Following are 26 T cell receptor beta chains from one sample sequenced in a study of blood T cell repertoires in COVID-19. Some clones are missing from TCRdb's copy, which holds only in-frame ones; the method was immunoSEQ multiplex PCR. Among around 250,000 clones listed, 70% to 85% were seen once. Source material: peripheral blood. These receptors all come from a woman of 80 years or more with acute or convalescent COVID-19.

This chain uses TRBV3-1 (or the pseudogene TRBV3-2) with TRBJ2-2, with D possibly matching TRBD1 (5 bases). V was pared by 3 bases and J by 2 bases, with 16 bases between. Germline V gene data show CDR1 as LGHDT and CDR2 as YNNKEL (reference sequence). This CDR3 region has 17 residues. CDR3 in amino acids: CASSQFREGSNTGELFF. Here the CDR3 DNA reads TGTGCCAGCAGCCAGTTCAGGGAAGGATCTAACACCGGGGAGCTGTTTTTT.

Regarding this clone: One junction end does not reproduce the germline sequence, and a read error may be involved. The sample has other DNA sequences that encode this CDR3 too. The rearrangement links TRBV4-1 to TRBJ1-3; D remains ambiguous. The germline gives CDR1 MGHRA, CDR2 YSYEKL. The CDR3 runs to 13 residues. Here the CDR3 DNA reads TGCGCCAGCAGTCAAGCTAATGGAAACACCATATATTTT. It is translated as CASSQANGNTIYF.

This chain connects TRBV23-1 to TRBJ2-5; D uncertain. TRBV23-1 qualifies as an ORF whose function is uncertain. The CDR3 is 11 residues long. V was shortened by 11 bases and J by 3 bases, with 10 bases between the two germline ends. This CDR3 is CASRPKETQYF. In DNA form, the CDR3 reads TGCGCCTCTAGACCTAAAGAGACCCAGTACTTC.

This CDR3 is CASSFTQGGTEAFF. CDR3 bases: TGTGCCAGCAGCTTCACGCAGGGCGGCACTGAAGCTTTCTTT. This chain links TRBV7-2 with TRBJ1-1, with D possibly being TRBD1 (5 bases). The CDR3 extends over 14 amino acids. Trimming took off 3 bases at V and 4 bases at J, with 12 bases between the two ends. Looked up from germline, CDR1 is SGHTA and CDR2 is FQGNSA.

CDR3 residues: CASSTSGLRGSTEAFF. The DNA of the CDR3 is TGTGCCAGTAGTACTTCGGGACTCCGGGGGAGCACTGAAGCTTTCTTT. The chain couples TRBV19 to TRBJ1-1; tentatively, D is TRBD1 (5 bases). The CDR3 has 16 amino acids. In germline, CDR1 is LNHDA, CDR2 SQIVND (reference sequence). V was clipped by 4 bases and J by 4 bases, with 19 bases between them.

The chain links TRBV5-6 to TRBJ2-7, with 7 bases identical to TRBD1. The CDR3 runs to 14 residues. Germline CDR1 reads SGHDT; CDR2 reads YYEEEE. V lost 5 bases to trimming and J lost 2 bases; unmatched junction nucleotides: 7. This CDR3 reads CASRRTGAAYEQYF. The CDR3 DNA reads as TGTGCCAGCAGAAGAACAGGGGCAGCCTACGAGCAGTACTTC.

The CDR3 DNA sequence: TGCGCCAGCAGAATTGCGGGTCCTACCAATGAGCAGTTCTTC. Translating gives CASRIAGPTNEQFF. The chain recombines TRBV5-1 with TRBJ2-1, with D possibly being TRBD2 (5 bases). V lost 5 bases to trimming and J lost 6 bases, with 15 bases between them. Per the germline V gene, CDR1 is SGHRS and CDR2 is YFSETQ. CDR3 length equals 14 residues.

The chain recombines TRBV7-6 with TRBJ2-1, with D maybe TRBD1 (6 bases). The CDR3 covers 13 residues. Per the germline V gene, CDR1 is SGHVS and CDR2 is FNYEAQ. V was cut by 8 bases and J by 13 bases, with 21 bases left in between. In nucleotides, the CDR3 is TGTGCCAGCCAACCGCTGGGGGCTTTCGTCCAGTTCTTC. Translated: CASQPLGAFVQFF.

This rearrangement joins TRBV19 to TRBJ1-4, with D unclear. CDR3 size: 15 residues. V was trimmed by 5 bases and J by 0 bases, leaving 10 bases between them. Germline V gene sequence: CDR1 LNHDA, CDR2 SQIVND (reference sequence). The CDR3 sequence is CASSWAATTNEKLFF. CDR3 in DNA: TGTGCCAGTAGTTGGGCAGCTACAACTAATGAAAAACTGTTTTTT.

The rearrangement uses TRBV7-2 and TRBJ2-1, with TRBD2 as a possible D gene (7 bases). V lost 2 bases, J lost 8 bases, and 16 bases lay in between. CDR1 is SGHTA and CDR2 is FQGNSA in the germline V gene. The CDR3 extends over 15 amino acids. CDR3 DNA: TGTGCCAGCAGCTTACGTTCTGGGGGGGCATATGAGCAGTTCTTC. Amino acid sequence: CASSLRSGGAYEQFF.

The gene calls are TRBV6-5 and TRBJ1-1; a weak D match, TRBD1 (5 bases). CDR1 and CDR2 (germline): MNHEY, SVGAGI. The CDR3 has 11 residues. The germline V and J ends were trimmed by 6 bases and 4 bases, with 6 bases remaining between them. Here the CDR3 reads CASRRGTEAFF. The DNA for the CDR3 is TGTGCCAGCAGAAGGGGCACTGAAGCTTTCTTT.

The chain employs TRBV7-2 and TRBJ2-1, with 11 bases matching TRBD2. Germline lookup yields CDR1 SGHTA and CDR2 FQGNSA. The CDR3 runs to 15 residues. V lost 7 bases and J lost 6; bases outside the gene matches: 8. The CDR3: CASIKLAGGFNEQFF. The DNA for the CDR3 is TGTGCCAGCATCAAGCTAGCGGGGGGTTTCAATGAGCAGTTCTTC.

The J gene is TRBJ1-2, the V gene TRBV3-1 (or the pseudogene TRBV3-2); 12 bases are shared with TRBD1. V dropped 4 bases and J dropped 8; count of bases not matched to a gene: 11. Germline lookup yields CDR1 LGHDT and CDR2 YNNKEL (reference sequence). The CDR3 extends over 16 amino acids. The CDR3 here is CASSPTGTGGFRGYTF. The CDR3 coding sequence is TGTGCCAGCAGCCCTACCGGGACAGGGGGCTTTCGGGGCTACACCTTC.

The CDR3 DNA reads TGTGCCAGCAGTTCTCCGGGACTAGCGGAGTATACGCAGTATTTT. As protein: CASSSPGLAEYTQYF. The V and J genes are TRBV6-5 and TRBJ2-3, with TRBD2 matching 11 bases. The CDR3 has 15 amino acids. Germline assignment: CDR1 MNHEY and CDR2 SVGAGI. After removal of 4 bases from V and 7 bases from J, the junction contained 7 bases not matched to a gene.

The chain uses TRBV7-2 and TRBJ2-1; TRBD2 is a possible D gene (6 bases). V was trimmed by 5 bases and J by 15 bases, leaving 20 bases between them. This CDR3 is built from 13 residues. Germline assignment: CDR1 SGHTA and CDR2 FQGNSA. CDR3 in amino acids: CASSPLAERVPFF. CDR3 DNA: TGTGCCAGCAGCCCTTTAGCGGAGAGGGTCCCGTTCTTC.

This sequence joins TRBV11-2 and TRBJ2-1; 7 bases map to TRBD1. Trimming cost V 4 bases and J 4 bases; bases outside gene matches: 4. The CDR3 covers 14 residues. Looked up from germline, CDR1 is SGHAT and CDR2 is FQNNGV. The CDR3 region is CASSYGTAYNEQFF. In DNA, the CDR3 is TGTGCCAGCAGCTATGGGACAGCTTACAATGAGCAGTTCTTC.

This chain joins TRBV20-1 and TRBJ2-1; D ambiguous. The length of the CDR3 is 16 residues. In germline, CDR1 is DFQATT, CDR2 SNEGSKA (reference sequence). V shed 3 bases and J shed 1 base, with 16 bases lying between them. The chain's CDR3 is CSASEVLTTSYNEQFF. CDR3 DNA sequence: TGCAGTGCTAGTGAGGTGCTCACCACTTCCTACAATGAGCAGTTCTTC.

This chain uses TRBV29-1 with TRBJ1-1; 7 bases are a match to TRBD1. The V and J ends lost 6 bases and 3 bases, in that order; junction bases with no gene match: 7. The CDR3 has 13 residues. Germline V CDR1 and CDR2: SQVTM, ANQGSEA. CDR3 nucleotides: TGCAGCGTGATAGGACAGGACCACACTGAAGCTTTCTTT. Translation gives CSVIGQDHTEAFF.

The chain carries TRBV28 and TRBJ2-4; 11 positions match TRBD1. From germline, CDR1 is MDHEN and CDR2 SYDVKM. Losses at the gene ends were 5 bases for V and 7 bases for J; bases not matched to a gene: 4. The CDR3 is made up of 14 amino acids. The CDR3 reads CASSGDRGVNIQYF. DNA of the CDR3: TGTGCCAGCAGTGGGGACAGGGGGGTCAACATTCAGTACTTC. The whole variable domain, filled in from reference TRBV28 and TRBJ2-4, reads DVKVTQSSRYLVKRTGEKVFLECVQDMDHENMFWYRQDPGLGLRLIYFSYDVKMKEKGDIPEGYSVSREKKERFSLILESASTNQTSMYLCASSGDRGVNIQYFGAGTRLSVL.

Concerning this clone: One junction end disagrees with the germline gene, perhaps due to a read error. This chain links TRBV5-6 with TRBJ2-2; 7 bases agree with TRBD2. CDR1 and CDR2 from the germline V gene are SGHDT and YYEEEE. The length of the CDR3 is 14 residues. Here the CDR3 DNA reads TGTGCCAGCTGCTTGGGACGGGGGGCCGGGGAGCTGTTTTTT. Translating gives CASCLGRGAGELFF.

CDR3 loop: CASSLRTGQGEARFYEQYF. The CDR3 coding sequence is TGTGCCAGCAGCTTAAGGACGGGACAGGGGGAGGCTAGATTCTACGAGCAGTACTTC. The chain links TRBV7-9 to TRBJ2-7, with TRBD1 identical over 11 bases. The CDR3 extends over 19 amino acids. Germline V gene sequence: CDR1 SEHNR, CDR2 FQNEAQ (reference sequence). V lost 2 bases to trimming and J lost 3 bases; unmatched junction nucleotides: 15.

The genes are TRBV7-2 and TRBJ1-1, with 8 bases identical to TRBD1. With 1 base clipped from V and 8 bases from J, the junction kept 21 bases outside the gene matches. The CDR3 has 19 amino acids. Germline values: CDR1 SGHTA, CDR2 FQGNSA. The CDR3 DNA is TGTGCCAGCAGCTTAGACGCAGGGGGCTTTTCTCGCGGCCGGATCGAAGCTTTCTTT. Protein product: CASSLDAGGFSRGRIEAFF.

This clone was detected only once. CDR3 in DNA: TGTGCCAGCAGCTCTTACGGACAGGGCGCTTATAATTCACCCCTCCACTTT. Translation: CASSSYGQGAYNSPLHF. The rearrangement joins TRBV7-8 to TRBJ1-6; TRBD1 aligns across 8 bases. The CDR3 covers 17 residues. V lost 4 bases, J lost 4 bases, and 9 bases stayed unmatched. CDR1 is SGHVS, CDR2 FQNEAQ, per germline.

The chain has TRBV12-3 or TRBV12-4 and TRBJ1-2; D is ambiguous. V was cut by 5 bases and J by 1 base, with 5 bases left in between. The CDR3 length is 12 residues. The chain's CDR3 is CASSKLNYGYTF. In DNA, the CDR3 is TGTGCCAGCAGTAAGCTTAACTATGGCTACACCTTC.

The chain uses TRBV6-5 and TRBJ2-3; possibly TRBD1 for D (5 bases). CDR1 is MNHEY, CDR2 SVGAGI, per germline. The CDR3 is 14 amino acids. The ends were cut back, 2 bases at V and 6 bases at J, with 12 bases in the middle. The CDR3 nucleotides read TGTGCCAGCAGTTACAGACAGTCCAGGGATACGCAGTATTTT. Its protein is CASSYRQSRDTQYF.

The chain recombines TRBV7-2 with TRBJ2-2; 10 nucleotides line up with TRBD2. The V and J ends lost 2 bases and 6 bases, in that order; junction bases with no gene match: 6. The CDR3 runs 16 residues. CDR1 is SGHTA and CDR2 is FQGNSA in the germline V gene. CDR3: CASSLSQRGGSGELFF. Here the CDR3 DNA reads TGTGCCAGCAGCTTAAGCCAGCGGGGGGGCTCCGGGGAGCTGTTTTTT.